These 3 T cell receptor beta chains share one sample of origin, sequenced in a study of blood T cell repertoires in COVID-19. Repertoires were generated with immunoSEQ multiplex PCR, while TCRdb's copy carries only in-frame clones and drops some. The profile covers more than 45,000 clones, with over 75% appearing a single time and 11% to 15% taken by the ten largest. Sequencing used peripheral blood. The origin of the receptors is a man aged 65 to 79 with acute or convalescent COVID-19.

The chain joins TRBV5-6 to TRBJ1-2; D gene ambiguous. Trimming stripped 5 bases from V and 3 bases from J, with 17 bases between. CDR3 length: 15 residues. Germline values: CDR1 SGHDT, CDR2 YYEEEE. DNA of the CDR3: TGTGCCAGCAGAGATTTCTGGGGAGGAGACTATGGCTACACCTTC. It codes for CASRDFWGGDYGYTF.

The chain links TRBV5-6 to TRBJ2-1, with TRBD2 matching 11 bases. CDR1 and CDR2 from the germline V gene are SGHDT and YYEEEE. The CDR3 runs to 13 residues. Germline trimming cut 3 bases from V and 8 bases from J; bases unmatched to any gene: 1. CDR3 DNA: TGTGCCAGCAGCTCGGGACTAGCGGATGAGCAGTTCTTC. Its protein product is CASSSGLADEQFF.

This chain connects TRBV7-6 to TRBJ1-6; 8 positions agree with TRBD1. The CDR3 extends over 18 amino acids. Germline values: CDR1 SGHVS, CDR2 FNYEAQ. V shed 0 bases and J 7 bases; nucleotides not matched to a gene: 11. The CDR3 protein is CASSLAPPGQGRNSPLHF. The DNA for the CDR3 is TGTGCCAGCAGCTTAGCCCCCCCCGGACAGGGTCGCAATTCACCCCTCCACTTT.